Shown below are 32 T cell receptor beta chains from a single sample sequenced in a study of blood T cells in healthy people across ages (dated by TCRdb to the mid-2010s). The library was made by 5' RACE. The sequencing machine was an Illumina HiSeq 2500. A second about 6 to 11 cycle PCR used a sample-barcoded 5' primer and a J-beta primer mix. TCRdb took the public reads, trimmed them with fastp at Q25, ran MiXCR for clone calling and kept in-frame beta chains. Rows are combined by CDR3 protein, so each entry shows the most common genes and DNA. Present in this sample are 1.5 million to 2 million distinct CDR3 sequences, under 30% of which were seen just once. The ten largest clones capture 7.7% of the sample. Sequenced: blood. These receptor sequences come from a woman aged 25-40 years in good health.

This clonotype was counted a few times. This chain connects TRBV28 to TRBJ2-7; 9 bases agree with TRBD1. Germline lookup yields CDR1 MDHEN and CDR2 SYDVKM. CDR3 length equals 16 residues. After removal of 8 bases from V and 4 bases from J, the junction contained 15 bases not matched to a gene. CDR3 loop: CASGLPGLGQGYEQYF. CDR3 sequence (DNA): TGTGCCAGCGGCCTCCCAGGACTGGGACAGGGATACGAGCAGTACTTC.

As for this clonotype: Mismatch with germline at one junction end may stem from a read error. The chain employs TRBV12-3 or TRBV12-4 and TRBJ1-2; D call uncertain. The CDR3 totals 15 residues. The CDR3 region is CTSSLVLGPWGGYTF. CDR3 DNA: TGTACCAGCAGCTTGGTCCTTGGGCCTTGGGGTGGCTACACCTTC.

The chain links TRBV5-1 to TRBJ2-5, with a weak D call TRBD2 (7 bases). This CDR3 is 13 amino acids long. Germline CDR1 and CDR2: SGHRS and YFSETQ. V shed 5 bases and J shed 5 bases, with 13 bases lying between them. The CDR3 bases are TGCGCCAGCAGGGGGGGGGCCCGTGAGACCCAGTACTTC. Its translation is CASRGGARETQYF.

The chain carries TRBV7-9 and TRBJ1-6; TRBD1 aligns across 9 bases. CDR1 and CDR2 (germline): SEHNR, FQNEAQ (reference sequence). The CDR3 covers 14 residues. V was pared by 4 bases and J by 14 bases, with 9 bases of the junction left unmatched. CDR3 sequence: CASSWGQGRLALHF. The DNA of the CDR3 is TGTGCCAGCAGCTGGGGACAGGGAAGATTGGCCCTCCACTTT.

This sequence joins TRBV6-2 or TRBV6-3 and TRBJ1-1; TRBD1 matches at 7 bases. Trimming at V came to 5 bases and at J to 4 bases, leaving 7 bases not matched to a gene. CDR1 is MNHEY and CDR2 is SVGEGT in the germline V gene. The CDR3 has 14 amino acids. The CDR3, as DNA: TGTGCCAGCAGTGCCCACAGGGGTAGCACTGAAGCTTTCTTT. Protein product: CASSAHRGSTEAFF.

This clonotype was counted between two and nine times. This chain uses TRBV6-6 with TRBJ1-2; D unresolved. V lost 2 bases to trimming and J lost 7 bases, with 11 bases between them. This CDR3 comprises 13 residues. From germline, CDR1 is MNHNY and CDR2 SVGAGI (reference sequence). The CDR3 DNA reads TGTGCCAGCAGTTACGCGAAGCCCGGTGGCTACACCTTC. Its translation: CASSYAKPGGYTF.

This clonotype was counted many times. The V call is TRBV5-1, the J call TRBJ2-5; 7 nucleotides line up with TRBD1. Germline V gives CDR1 SGHRS, CDR2 YFSETQ. The CDR3 length is 14 residues. V was pared by 0 bases and J by 4 bases, with 3 bases of the junction left unmatched. CDR3 in DNA: TGCGCCAGCAGCTTGGCTGCAGGGGGAGAGACCCAGTACTTC. It codes for CASSLAAGGETQYF. Based on the CDR3 plus reference TRBV5-1 and TRBJ2-5, the full variable domain is KAGVTQTPRYLIKTRGQQVTLSCSPISGHRSVSWYQQTPGQGLQFLFEYFSETQRNKGNFPGRFSGRQFSNSRSEMNVSTLELGDSALYLCASSLAAGGETQYFGPGTRLLVL.

This chain joins TRBV5-1 and TRBJ2-1; D is possibly TRBD2 (6 bases). The germline CDR1 and CDR2 sequences are SGHRS and YFSETQ. This CDR3 is built from 16 residues. The V gene lost 4 bases and the J gene lost 4 bases, with 18 bases spanning the gap. In nucleotides, the CDR3 is TGCGCCAGCAGCGAGCTAGGCGGGGCACTTTACAATGAGCAGTTCTTC. Translated, it gives CASSELGGALYNEQFF. Using reference TRBV5-1 and TRBJ2-1 for the parts outside the CDR3, the full variable domain is KAGVTQTPRYLIKTRGQQVTLSCSPISGHRSVSWYQQTPGQGLQFLFEYFSETQRNKGNFPGRFSGRQFSNSRSEMNVSTLELGDSALYLCASSELGGALYNEQFFGPGTRLTVL.

This clonotype has more than one count but fewer than ten. The genes are TRBV6-5 and TRBJ2-3; TRBD1 aligns across 11 bases. The trim removed 5 bases at V and 5 bases at J, leaving 6 bases unmatched. Germline V gives CDR1 MNHEY, CDR2 SVGAGI. The CDR3 runs to 15 residues. CDR3 DNA sequence: TGTGCCAGCAGTGATTCCGGGACAGGGGGAGATACGCAGTATTTT. It codes for CASSDSGTGGDTQYF.

The table lists this clonotype with a few counts. The V call is TRBV18, the J call TRBJ2-3; perhaps TRBD1 as D (6 bases). Germline V gene data show CDR1 as KGHSH and CDR2 as LQKENI. V was trimmed by 1 base and J by 0 bases, leaving 8 bases between them. CDR3 length: 15 residues. In DNA, the CDR3 is TGTGCCAGCTCACCACAGAGGGGGAGCACAGATACGCAGTATTTT. Encoded protein: CASSPQRGSTDTQYF.

The table lists this clonotype with a few counts. The chain links TRBV7-2 to TRBJ2-3; the match to TRBD2 covers 10 bases. The V gene's germline CDR1 is SGHTA and CDR2 FQGNSA. V shed 4 bases and J 6 bases; nucleotides not matched to a gene: 13. The CDR3 sequence is 17 residues long. The CDR3 sequence is CASSSTGVAGGGDTQYF. Here the CDR3 DNA reads TGTGCCAGCAGCTCGACGGGGGTAGCGGGAGGAGGTGATACGCAGTATTTT. Using reference TRBV7-2 and TRBJ2-3 for the parts outside the CDR3, the full variable domain is GAGVSQSPSNKVTEKGKDVELRCDPISGHTALYWYRQSLGQGLEFLIYFQGNSAPDKSGLPSDRFSAERTGGSVSTLTIQRTQQEDSAVYLCASSSTGVAGGGDTQYFGPGTRLTVL.

The genes are TRBV18 and TRBJ1-1; D unclear. V was shortened by 3 bases and J by 6 bases, with 14 bases between the two germline ends. The CDR3 runs 14 residues. Germline V CDR1 and CDR2: KGHSH, LQKENI. The CDR3 loop is CASSPPGMGAEAFF. In DNA, the CDR3 is TGTGCCAGCTCACCTCCCGGGATGGGCGCTGAAGCTTTCTTT.

In this sample, this clonotype turned up a few times. The V and J genes are TRBV20-1 and TRBJ2-5; 8 bases are shared with TRBD2. The better agreement between TRBJ2-7 and the DNA end casts doubt on the J call. The CDR3 has 16 residues. Germline V gene data show CDR1 as DFQATT and CDR2 as SNEGSKA (reference sequence). The CDR3 protein is CSARDSGGPGPYEQYF. The CDR3 nucleotides are TGCAGTGCTAGAGATTCGGGAGGGCCGGGGCCCTACGAGCAGTACTTC.

The table lists this clonotype with a few counts. CDR3 region: CAISDPGTSGGADDTQYF. The CDR3 DNA reads as TGTGCCATCAGTGACCCCGGGACTAGCGGGGGGGCTGATGATACGCAGTATTTT. The gene calls are TRBV10-3 and TRBJ2-3, with 16 bases that match TRBD2. CDR3 length: 18 residues. Trimming removed 3 bases from V and 6 bases from J; junction bases left unmatched: 9. Germline CDR1 ENHRY, CDR2 SYGVKD.

This clonotype appeared a few times. The rearrangement joins TRBV2 to TRBJ1-2; D uncertain. Deletions cut 2 bases from V and 2 bases from J, with 12 bases between. CDR1 is SNHLY, CDR2 FYNNEI, per germline. There are 15 residues in the CDR3. CDR3 bases: TGTGCCAGCAGTGAATTGGGCAGGAGAAACTATGGCTACACCTTC. This encodes CASSELGRRNYGYTF.

This clonotype has only a few counts. Mismatch with germline at one junction end may stem from a read error. The chain has TRBV7-2 and TRBJ1-2; the D is unclear. The CDR3 length is 14 residues. CDR1 is SGHTA, CDR2 FQGNSA, per germline. The DNA of the CDR3 is TGTGCCGGCAGCCCACGGGAGAGATTCTATGGCTACACCTTC. Residues: CAGSPRERFYGYTF. Complete variable domain (other parts from reference TRBV7-2 and TRBJ1-2): GAGVSQSPSNKVTEKGKDVELRCDPISGHTALYWYRQSLGQGLEFLIYFQGNSAPDKSGLPSDRFSAERTGGSVSTLTIQRTQQEDSAVYLCAGSPRERFYGYTFGSGTRLTVV.

This clonotype turned up a few times. The CDR3: CSAITRTGRNTEAFF. The CDR3 DNA sequence: TGCAGTGCTATAACGAGGACAGGGCGAAACACTGAAGCTTTCTTT. The J gene is TRBJ1-1, the V gene TRBV20-1; 8 positions agree with TRBD1. The CDR3 spans 15 residues. The germline V gene has CDR1 DFQATT and CDR2 SNEGSKA (reference sequence). Unmatched junction bases numbered 9, after V lost 4 bases and J lost 2 bases.

The rearrangement uses TRBV7-9 and TRBJ2-5; 7 bases fit TRBD1. The germline V gene encodes CDR1 SEHNR and CDR2 FQNEAQ (reference sequence). The J segment lost 1 base and the V segment lost 5 bases, leaving 10 bases of the junction unmatched. This CDR3 has 16 residues. CDR3 sequence (DNA): TGTGCCAGCAGCGCCTCGACAGGGACCAGCCAAGAGACCCAGTACTTC. Its translation is CASSASTGTSQETQYF.

The chain recombines TRBV6-5 with TRBJ1-1; 8 positions match TRBD1. There are 18 residues in the CDR3. V shed 2 bases and J 2 bases; nucleotides not matched to a gene: 13. Germline assignment: CDR1 MNHEY and CDR2 SVGAGI. The DNA of the CDR3 is TGTGCCAGCAGTTACAGGGCAACCGGGACAGGCGATAACACTGAAGCTTTCTTT. Amino acids: CASSYRATGTGDNTEAFF.

This clonotype has ten or more counts. An end of the junction does not agree with germline; a read error may underlie this. The chain links TRBV5-1 to TRBJ2-5; 10 bases line up with TRBD1. This CDR3 contains 15 residues. Germline V gene data show CDR1 as SGHRS and CDR2 as YFSETQ. CDR3: CASSPRDRGRETQYF. As DNA, the CDR3 is TGTGCCAGCAGCCCCCGGGACAGGGGTAGAGAGACCCAGTACTTC.

This clonotype was seen many times. The chain carries TRBV7-2 and TRBJ2-4, with D possibly being TRBD1 (6 bases). Trimming stripped 10 bases from V and 7 bases from J, with 14 bases between. Germline V gives CDR1 SGHTA, CDR2 FQGNSA. The CDR3 is 12 amino acids. CDR3 in DNA: TGTGCCATCACAACAGGGTTGAACATTCAGTACTTC. Amino acid sequence: CAITTGLNIQYF.

With respect to this clonotype: A much bigger clone sits one base away, suggesting this may be a read error. The rearrangement joins TRBV29-1 to TRBJ2-1, with a tentative D call TRBD1 (6 bases). Trimming shortened V by 6 bases and J by 13 bases, and 28 bases separated the two germline ends. The CDR3 runs 15 residues. Germline CDR1 SQVTM, CDR2 ANQGSEA. As DNA, the CDR3 is TGCAGCGTCGAACCGGGACAACGGGCCAAAAACATTCAGTTCTTC. It yields the protein CSVEPGQRAKNIQFF.

This clonotype was seen a few times. The genes are TRBV29-1 and TRBJ2-3, with D possibly being TRBD1 or TRBD2 (5 bases each). Germline V gene lookup returns CDR1 SQVTM and CDR2 ANQGSEA. The ends were cut back, 0 bases at V and 5 bases at J, with 15 bases in the middle. CDR3 length: 15 residues. CDR3 in DNA: TGCAGCGTTGAAGAGGGGGATCTAACAATAGATACGCAGTATTTT. Its protein product is CSVEEGDLTIDTQYF.

The rearrangement uses TRBV7-2 and TRBJ2-2; 7 bases fit TRBD2. This CDR3 contains 14 residues. With V trimmed by 5 bases and J by 4 bases, 4 bases remained unmatched. CDR1 SGHTA and CDR2 FQGNSA come from the germline V gene. CDR3 amino acids: CASSPWEGTGELFF. The CDR3 DNA follows: TGTGCCAGCAGCCCCTGGGAGGGCACCGGGGAGCTGTTTTTT.

This clonotype is a singleton in its sample. The V call is TRBV20-1, the J call TRBJ2-1; 8 positions agree with TRBD2. Germline CDR1 and CDR2: DFQATT and SNEGSKA (reference sequence). The CDR3 is 15 amino acids. The V and J ends lost 5 bases and 7 bases, in that order; junction bases with no gene match: 13. The CDR3 region is CSAGGSGSFHNEQFF. CDR3 coding DNA: TGCAGTGCTGGGGGGAGCGGGAGTTTTCATAATGAGCAGTTCTTC.

This chain uses TRBV2 with TRBJ2-1, with D unclear. The ends were cut back, 7 bases at V and 5 bases at J, with 12 bases in the middle. The CDR3 spans 13 residues. Germline V gene sequence: CDR1 SNHLY, CDR2 FYNNEI. The CDR3 nucleotides are TGTGCCAGCAAGTTCAGTGGGGACAATGAGCAGTTCTTC. Its protein is CASKFSGDNEQFF.

The genes are TRBV12-3 or TRBV12-4 and TRBJ2-1, with 7 bases aligning to TRBD2. The CDR3 consists of 15 residues. The J segment lost 7 bases and the V segment lost 8 bases, leaving 14 bases of the junction unmatched. This CDR3 reads CASYPLQGGWNEQFF. CDR3 coding DNA: TGTGCCAGCTACCCTCTGCAGGGAGGGTGGAATGAGCAGTTCTTC.

CDR3 coding DNA: TGTGCCAGCAGTAAGGACCCAGACACTGAAGCTTTCTTT. It codes for CASSKDPDTEAFF. The chain couples TRBV11-3 to TRBJ1-1; D unclear. V gave up 6 bases and J gave up 3 bases, with 11 bases separating them. The CDR3 sequence is 13 residues long. The germline CDR1 and CDR2 sequences are SGHNT and YENEEA.

A few counts support this clonotype. The chain employs TRBV5-5 and TRBJ1-2; D not certain. The CDR3 has 14 residues. V was trimmed by 5 bases and J by 1 base, leaving 12 bases between them. Germline V gene sequence: CDR1 SGHKS, CDR2 YYEKEE (reference sequence). CDR3: CASSSDTDNYGYTF. The DNA of the CDR3 is TGTGCCAGCAGTTCCGACACCGATAACTATGGCTACACCTTC. Full variable domain (remainder filled in from reference TRBV5-5 and TRBJ1-2): DAGVTQSPTHLIKTRGQQVTLRCSPISGHKSVSWYQQVLGQGPQFIFQYYEKEERGRGNFPDRFSARQFPNYSSELNVNALLLGDSALYLCASSSDTDNYGYTFGSGTRLTVV.

V usage is TRBV2 and J usage is TRBJ2-1; unclear D gene. In germline, CDR1 is SNHLY, CDR2 FYNNEI. V lost 2 bases and J lost 2, with 16 bases in between. The CDR3 totals 17 residues. CDR3 amino acids: CASSEWMGTLTYNEQFF. CDR3 DNA: TGTGCCAGCAGTGAATGGATGGGCACCCTAACCTACAATGAGCAGTTCTTC.

The rearrangement joins TRBV28 to TRBJ2-7, with a tentative D call TRBD2 (6 bases). Between the trimmed V and J ends, which lost 0 bases and 3 bases, there was a span of 12 bases. Germline V gene sequence: CDR1 MDHEN, CDR2 SYDVKM. This CDR3 is 15 amino acids long. The CDR3: CASSLWRDPNYEQYF. The CDR3 nucleotides are TGTGCCAGCAGTTTATGGCGGGACCCCAACTACGAGCAGTACTTC.

This clonotype appeared a few times. The V and J genes are TRBV2 and TRBJ2-3; D is unresolved. Germline CDR1 reads SNHLY; CDR2 reads FYNNEI. The V and J ends lost 4 bases and 6 bases respectively, with 11 bases between them. This CDR3 has 13 amino acids. The CDR3 loop is CASSVGVVDTQYF. CDR3 coding DNA: TGTGCCAGCAGTGTTGGGGTGGTTGATACGCAGTATTTT.